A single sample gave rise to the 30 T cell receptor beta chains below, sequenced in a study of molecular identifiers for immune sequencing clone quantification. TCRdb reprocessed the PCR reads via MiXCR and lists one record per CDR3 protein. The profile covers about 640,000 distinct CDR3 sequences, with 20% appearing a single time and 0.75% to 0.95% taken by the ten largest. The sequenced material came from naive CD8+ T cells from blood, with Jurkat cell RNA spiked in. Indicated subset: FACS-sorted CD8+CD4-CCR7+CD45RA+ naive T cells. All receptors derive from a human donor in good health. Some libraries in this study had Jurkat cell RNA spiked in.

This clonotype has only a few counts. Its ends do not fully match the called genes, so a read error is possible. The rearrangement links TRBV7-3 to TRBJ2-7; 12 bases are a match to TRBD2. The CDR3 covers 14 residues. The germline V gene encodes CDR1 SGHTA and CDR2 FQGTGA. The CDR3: CASSLTGLAGEQYF. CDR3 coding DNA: TGTGCCAGCAGCCTAACCGGACTAGCGGGAGAGCAGTACTTC.

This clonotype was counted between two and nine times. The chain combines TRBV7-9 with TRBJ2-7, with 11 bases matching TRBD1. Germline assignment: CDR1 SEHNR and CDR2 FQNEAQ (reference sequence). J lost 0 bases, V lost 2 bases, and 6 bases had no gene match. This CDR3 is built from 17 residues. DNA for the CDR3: TGTGCCAGCAGCTTAAGACTGGGACAGGGGGTCTCCTACGAGCAGTACTTC. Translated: CASSLRLGQGVSYEQYF.

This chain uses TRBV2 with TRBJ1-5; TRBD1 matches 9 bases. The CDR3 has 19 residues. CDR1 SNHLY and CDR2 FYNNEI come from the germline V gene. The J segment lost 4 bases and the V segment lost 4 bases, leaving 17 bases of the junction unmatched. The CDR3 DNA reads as TGTGCCAGCAGTGGGGTGGCGGAGGGGGCGGACAGGGGTAATCAGCCCCAGCATTTT. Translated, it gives CASSGVAEGADRGNQPQHF.

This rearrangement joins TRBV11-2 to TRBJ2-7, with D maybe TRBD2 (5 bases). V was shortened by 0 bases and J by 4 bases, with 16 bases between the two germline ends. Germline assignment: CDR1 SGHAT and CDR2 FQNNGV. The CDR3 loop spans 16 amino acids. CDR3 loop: CASSLDEGAFLYEQYF. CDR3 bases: TGTGCCAGCAGCTTAGACGAGGGCGCTTTTTTGTACGAGCAGTACTTC.

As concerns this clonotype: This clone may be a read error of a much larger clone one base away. CDR3 sequence reads: CSARGLRTGGETQYF. The CDR3 nucleotides are TGCAGTGCTCGCGGCCTGAGGACAGGTGGAGAGACCCAGTACTTC. The rearrangement uses TRBV20-1 and TRBJ2-5, with 7 bases that match TRBD1. Trimming at V came to 5 bases and at J to 4 bases, leaving 13 bases not matched to a gene. Germline V CDR1 and CDR2: DFQATT, SNEGSKA (reference sequence). The CDR3 has 15 residues.

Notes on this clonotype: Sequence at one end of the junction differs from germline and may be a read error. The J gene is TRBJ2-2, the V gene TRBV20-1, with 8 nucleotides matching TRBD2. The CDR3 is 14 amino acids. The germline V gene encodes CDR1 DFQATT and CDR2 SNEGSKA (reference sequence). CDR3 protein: CSASGTSMSGEQFF. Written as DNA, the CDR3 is TGCAGTGCAAGTGGGACTAGTATGTCCGGGGAGCAGTTTTTT.

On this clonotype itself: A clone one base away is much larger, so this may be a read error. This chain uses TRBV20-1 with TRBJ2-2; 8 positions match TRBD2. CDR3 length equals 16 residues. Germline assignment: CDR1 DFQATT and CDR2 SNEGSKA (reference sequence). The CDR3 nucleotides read TGCGGTGCTAGAGAGAGAGGACTAGCTCGGACCGGGGAGCTGTTTTTT. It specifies CGARERGLARTGELFF.

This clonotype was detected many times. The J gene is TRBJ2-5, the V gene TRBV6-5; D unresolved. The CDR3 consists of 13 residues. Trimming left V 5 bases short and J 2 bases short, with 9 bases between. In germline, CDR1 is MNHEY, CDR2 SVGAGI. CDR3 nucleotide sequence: TGTGCCAGCAGTAAGAACAGTCAAGAGACCCAGTACTTC. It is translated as CASSKNSQETQYF.

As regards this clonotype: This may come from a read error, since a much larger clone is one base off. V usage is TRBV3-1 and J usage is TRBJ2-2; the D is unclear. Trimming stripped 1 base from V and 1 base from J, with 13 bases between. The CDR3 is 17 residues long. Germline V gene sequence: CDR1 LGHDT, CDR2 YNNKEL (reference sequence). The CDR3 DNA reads TGTGCCAGCAGCCAAGTTTATTGGGCACAGAACACCGGGGAGCTGTTTTTT. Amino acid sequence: CASSQVYWAQNTGELFF.

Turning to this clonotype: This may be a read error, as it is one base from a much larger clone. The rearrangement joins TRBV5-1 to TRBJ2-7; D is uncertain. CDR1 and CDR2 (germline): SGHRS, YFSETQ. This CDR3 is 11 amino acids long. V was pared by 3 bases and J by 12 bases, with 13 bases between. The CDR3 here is CASSSLGKRYF. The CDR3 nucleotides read TGCGCCAGCAGCTCCCTAGGAAAGCGGTACTTC.

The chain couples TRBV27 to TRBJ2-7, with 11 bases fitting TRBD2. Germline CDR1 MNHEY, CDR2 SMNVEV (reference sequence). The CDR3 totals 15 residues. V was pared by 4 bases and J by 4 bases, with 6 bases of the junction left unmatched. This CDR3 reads CASSYHIAGGYEQYF. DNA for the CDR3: TGTGCCAGCAGTTATCATATAGCGGGAGGGTACGAGCAGTACTTC.

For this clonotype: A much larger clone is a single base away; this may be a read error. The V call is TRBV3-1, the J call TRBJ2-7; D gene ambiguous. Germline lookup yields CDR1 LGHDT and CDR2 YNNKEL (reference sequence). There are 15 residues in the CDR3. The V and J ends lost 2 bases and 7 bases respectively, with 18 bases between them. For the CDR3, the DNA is TGTGCCAGCAGCCAAACGGGTTACTCTACGTGGGAGCAGTACTTC. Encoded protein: CASSQTGYSTWEQYF.

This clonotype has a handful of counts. CDR3 sequence (DNA): TGCGCCAGCAGCCAAAAGGGTTTGACTAGCCAGGGGTCAGATACGCAGTATTTT. Translating it yields CASSQKGLTSQGSDTQYF. This chain uses TRBV4-3 with TRBJ2-3; D is perhaps TRBD2 (7 bases). Per the germline V gene, CDR1 is LGHNA and CDR2 is YSLEER. V lost 2 bases and J lost 4, with 22 bases in between. This CDR3 spans 18 amino acids.

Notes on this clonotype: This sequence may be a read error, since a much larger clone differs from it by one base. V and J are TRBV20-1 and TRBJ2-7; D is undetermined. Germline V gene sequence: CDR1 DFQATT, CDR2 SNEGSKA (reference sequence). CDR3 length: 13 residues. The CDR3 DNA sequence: TGCAGTGTTACCCCACCGAACTTCTACAAGCAGTACTTC. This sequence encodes CSVTPPNFYKQYF.

The CDR3 DNA is TGTGCCACCAGTGACGCCCCGCACGGCAGGGAGACCCAGTACTTC. It yields the protein CATSDAPHGRETQYF. The rearrangement uses TRBV24-1 and TRBJ2-5; D not resolved. Between the trimmed V and J ends, which lost 4 bases and 5 bases, there was a span of 16 bases. The CDR3 consists of 15 residues. Germline CDR1 is KGHDR and CDR2 is SFDVKD.

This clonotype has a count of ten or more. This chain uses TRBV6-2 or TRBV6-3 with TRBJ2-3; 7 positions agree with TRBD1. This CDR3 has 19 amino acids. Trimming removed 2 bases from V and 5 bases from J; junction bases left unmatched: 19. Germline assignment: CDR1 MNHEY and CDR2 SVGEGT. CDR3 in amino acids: CASSYNQIDRDPYRDTQYF. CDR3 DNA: TGTGCCAGCAGTTACAACCAGATTGACAGGGATCCTTATAGAGATACGCAGTATTTT.

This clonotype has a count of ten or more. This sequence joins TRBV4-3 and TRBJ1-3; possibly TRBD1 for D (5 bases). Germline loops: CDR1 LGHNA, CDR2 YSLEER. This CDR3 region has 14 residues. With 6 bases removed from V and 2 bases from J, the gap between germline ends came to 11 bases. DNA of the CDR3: TGCGCCAGCAGTTGGTCCAGGGCTGGAAACACCATATATTTT. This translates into CASSWSRAGNTIYF.

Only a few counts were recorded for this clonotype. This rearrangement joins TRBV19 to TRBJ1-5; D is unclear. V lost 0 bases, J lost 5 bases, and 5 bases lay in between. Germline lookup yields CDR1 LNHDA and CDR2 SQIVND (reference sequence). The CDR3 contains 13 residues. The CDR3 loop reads CASSIDGYQPQHF. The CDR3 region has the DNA TGTGCCAGTAGTATAGACGGTTATCAGCCCCAGCATTTT.

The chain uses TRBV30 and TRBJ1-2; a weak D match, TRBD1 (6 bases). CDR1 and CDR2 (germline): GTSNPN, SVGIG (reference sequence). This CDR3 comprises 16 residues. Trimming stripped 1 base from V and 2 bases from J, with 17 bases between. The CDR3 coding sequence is TGTGCCTGGAGTGAAGAAGTGTCAGGGGCAAACTATGGCTACACCTTC. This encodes CAWSEEVSGANYGYTF. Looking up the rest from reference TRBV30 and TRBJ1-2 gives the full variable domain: SQTIHQWPATLVQPVGSPLSLECTVEGTSNPNLYWYRQAAGRGLQLLFYSVGIGQISSEVPQNLSASRPQDRQFILSSKKLLLSDSGFYLCAWSEEVSGANYGYTFGSGTRLTVV.

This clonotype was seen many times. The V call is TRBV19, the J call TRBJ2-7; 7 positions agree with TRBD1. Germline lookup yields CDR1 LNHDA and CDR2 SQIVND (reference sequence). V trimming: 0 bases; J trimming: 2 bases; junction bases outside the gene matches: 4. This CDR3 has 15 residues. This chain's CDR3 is CASSIDQDRTYEQYF. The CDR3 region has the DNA TGTGCCAGTAGTATAGACCAGGACAGGACCTACGAGCAGTACTTC.

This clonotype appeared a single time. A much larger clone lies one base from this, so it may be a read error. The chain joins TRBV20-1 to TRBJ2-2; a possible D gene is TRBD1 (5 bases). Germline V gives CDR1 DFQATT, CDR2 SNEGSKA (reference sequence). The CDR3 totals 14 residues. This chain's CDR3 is CSARDHRNTVELFF. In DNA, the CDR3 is TGCAGTGCTAGAGATCACAGGAACACCGTGGAGCTGTTTTTT.

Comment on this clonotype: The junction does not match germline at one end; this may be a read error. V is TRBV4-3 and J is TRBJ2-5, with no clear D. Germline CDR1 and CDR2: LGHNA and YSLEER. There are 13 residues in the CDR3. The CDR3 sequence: CASSQDIGAAQCF. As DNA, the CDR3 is TGCGCCAGCAGCCAAGATATAGGTGCGGCCCAGTGCTTC.

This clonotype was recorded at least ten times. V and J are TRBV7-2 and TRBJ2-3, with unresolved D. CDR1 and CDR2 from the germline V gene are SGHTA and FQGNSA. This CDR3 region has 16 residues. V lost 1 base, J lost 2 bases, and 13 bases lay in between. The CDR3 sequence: CASSLGTVAITDTQYF. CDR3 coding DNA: TGTGCCAGCAGCTTAGGGACGGTTGCTATCACAGATACGCAGTATTTT.

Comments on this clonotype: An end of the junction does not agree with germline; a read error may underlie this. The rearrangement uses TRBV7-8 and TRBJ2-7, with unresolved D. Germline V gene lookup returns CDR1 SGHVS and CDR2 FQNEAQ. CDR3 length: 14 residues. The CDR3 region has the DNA TGTGCCAGCAGCCGACCGCTTGTGTCCTACGAGCAGCACTTC. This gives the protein CASSRPLVSYEQHF.

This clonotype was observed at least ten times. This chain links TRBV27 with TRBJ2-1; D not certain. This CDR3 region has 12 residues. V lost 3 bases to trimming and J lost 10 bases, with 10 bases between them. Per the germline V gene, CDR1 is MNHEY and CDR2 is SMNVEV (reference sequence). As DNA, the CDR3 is TGTGCCAGCAGTTTCCCGTCCGGAGAGCAGTTCTTC. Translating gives CASSFPSGEQFF.

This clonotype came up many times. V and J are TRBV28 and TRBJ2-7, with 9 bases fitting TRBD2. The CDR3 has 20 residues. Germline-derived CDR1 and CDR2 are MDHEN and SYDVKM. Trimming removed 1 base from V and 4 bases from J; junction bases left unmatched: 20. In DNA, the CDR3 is TGTGCCAGCAGTTTATCGCCGGGTAGCGGGAGTTGGGATACGGGTTACGAGCAGTACTTC. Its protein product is CASSLSPGSGSWDTGYEQYF.

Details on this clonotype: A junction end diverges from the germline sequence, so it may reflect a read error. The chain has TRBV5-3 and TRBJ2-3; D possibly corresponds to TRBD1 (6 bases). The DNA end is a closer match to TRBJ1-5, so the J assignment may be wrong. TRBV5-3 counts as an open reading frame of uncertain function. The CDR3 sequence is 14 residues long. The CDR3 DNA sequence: TGTGCCAGCAGCTTGGATGGGGGCTCAGATACGCAGCATTTT. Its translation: CASSLDGGSDTQHF.

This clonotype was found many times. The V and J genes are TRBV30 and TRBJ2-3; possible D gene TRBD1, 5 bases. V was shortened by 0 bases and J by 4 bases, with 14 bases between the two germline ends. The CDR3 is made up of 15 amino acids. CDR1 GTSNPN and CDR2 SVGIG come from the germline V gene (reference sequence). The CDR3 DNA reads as TGTGCCTGGAGTGTAATGGGGCGCCTAGCAGATACGCAGTATTTT. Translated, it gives CAWSVMGRLADTQYF.

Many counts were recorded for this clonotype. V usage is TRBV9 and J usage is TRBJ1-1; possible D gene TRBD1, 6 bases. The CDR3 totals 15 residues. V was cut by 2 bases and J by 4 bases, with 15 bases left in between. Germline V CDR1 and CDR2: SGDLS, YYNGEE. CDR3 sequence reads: CASSVQTGGRTEAFF. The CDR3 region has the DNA TGTGCCAGCAGCGTCCAGACAGGCGGACGCACTGAAGCTTTCTTT.

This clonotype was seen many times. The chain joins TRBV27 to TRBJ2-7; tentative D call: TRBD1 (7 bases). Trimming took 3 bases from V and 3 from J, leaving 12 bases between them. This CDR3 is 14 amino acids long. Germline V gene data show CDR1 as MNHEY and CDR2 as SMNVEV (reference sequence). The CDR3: CASSLVRGVYEQYF. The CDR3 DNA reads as TGTGCCAGCAGTTTGGTCAGGGGGGTCTACGAGCAGTACTTC.